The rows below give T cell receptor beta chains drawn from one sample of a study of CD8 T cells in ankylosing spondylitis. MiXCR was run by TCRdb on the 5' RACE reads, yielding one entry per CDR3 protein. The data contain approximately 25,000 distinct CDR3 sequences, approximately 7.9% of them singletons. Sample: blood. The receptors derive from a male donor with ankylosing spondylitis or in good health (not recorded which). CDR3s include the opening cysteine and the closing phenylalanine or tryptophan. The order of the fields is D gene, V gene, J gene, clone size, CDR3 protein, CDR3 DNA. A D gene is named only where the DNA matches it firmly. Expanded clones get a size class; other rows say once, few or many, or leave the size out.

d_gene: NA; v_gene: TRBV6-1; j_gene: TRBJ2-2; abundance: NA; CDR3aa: CASSENRANTGELFF; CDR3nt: TGTGCCAGCAGTGAAAACAGGGCGAACACCGGGGAGCTGTTTTTT
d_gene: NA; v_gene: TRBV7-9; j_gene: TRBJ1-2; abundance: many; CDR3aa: CASSLTATYGYTF; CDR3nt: TGTGCCAGCAGCTTAACAGCCACCTATGGCTACACCTTC
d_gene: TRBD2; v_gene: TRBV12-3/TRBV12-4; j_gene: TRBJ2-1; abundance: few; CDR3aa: CASSFGLAGVYNEQFF; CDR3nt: TGTGCCAGCAGTTTCGGACTAGCGGGGGTCTACAATGAGCAGTTCTTC
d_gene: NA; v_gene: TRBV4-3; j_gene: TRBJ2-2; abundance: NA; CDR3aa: CASSPGIGAHGELFF; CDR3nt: TGCGCCAGCAGCCCGGGAATTGGGGCGCACGGGGAGCTGTTTTTT
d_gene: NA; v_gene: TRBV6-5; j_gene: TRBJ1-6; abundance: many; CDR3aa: CASNTGLSNSPLHF; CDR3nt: TGTGCCAGCAATACGGGGCTATCCAATTCACCCCTCCACTTT
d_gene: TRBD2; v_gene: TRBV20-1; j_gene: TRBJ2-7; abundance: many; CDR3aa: CSATTSGQSYEQYF; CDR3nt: TGCAGTGCTACCACTAGCGGGCAGTCCTACGAGCAGTACTTC
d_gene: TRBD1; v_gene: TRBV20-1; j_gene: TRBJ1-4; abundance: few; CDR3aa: CSARRGQGDEKLFF; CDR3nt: TGCAGTGCTAGAAGGGGACAGGGGGATGAAAAACTGTTTTTT
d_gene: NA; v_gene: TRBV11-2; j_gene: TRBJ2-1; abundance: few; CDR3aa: CASSLILGNEQFF; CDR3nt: TGTGCCAGCAGCTTAATCTTGGGAAATGAGCAGTTCTTC
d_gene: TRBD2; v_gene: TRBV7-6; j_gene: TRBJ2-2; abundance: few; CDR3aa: CASSLGLAGGRPGELFF; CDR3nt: TGTGCCAGCAGCTTAGGACTAGCGGGGGGCCGACCCGGGGAGCTGTTTTTT
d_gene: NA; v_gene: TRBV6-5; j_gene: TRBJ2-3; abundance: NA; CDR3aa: CASRDGDTQYF; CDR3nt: TGTGCCAGCAGGGACGGGGATACGCAGTATTTT
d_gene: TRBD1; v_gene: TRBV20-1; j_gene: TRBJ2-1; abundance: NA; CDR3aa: CSARTPGQDNEQFF; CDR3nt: TGCAGTGCTAGGACGCCGGGACAGGACAATGAGCAGTTCTTC
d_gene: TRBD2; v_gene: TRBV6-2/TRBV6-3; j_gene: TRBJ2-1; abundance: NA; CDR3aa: CASTPPQRGGNEQFF; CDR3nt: TGTGCCAGCACCCCTCCCCAGCGGGGGGGCAATGAGCAGTTCTTC
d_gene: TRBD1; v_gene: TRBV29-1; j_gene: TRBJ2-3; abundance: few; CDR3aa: CSVEVQGIDTQYF; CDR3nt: TGCAGCGTTGAAGTACAGGGGATTGATACGCAGTATTTT
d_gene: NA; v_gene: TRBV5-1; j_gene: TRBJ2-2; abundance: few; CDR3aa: CASSLGQVNTGELFF; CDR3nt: TGCGCCAGCAGCTTGGGGCAGGTGAACACCGGGGAGCTGTTTTTT
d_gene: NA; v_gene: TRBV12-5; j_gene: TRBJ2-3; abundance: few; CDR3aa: CASGFGNADTQYF; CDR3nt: TGTGCTAGTGGTTTTGGGAATGCAGATACGCAGTATTTT
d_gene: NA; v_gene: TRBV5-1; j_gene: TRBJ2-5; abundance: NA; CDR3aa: CASSFGDSQETQYF; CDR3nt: TGCGCCAGCAGCTTTGGGGATTCTCAAGAGACCCAGTACTTC
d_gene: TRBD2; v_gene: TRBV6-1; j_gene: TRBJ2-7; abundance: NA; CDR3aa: CASSLNRDPGGEQYF; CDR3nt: TGTGCCAGCAGTCTTAACCGGGACCCGGGGGGCGAGCAGTACTTC
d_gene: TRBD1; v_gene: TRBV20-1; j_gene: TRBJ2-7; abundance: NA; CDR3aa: CSARGTGPYEQYF; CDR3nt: TGCAGTGCTAGAGGGACAGGGCCGTACGAGCAGTACTTC
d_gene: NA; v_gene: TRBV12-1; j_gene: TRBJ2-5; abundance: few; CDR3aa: CASTPYEETQYF; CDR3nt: TGTGCCAGCACCCCCTATGAAGAGACCCAGTACTTC
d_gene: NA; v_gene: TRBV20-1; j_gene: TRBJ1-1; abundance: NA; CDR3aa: CSALDGGPRIAEAFF; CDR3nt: TGCAGTGCTCTTGACGGGGGCCCCCGGATCGCTGAAGCTTTCTTT
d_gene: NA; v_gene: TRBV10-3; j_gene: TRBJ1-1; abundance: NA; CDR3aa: CASDPGTMNTEAFF; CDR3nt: TGTGCCAGCGACCCCGGGACAATGAACACTGAAGCTTTCTTT
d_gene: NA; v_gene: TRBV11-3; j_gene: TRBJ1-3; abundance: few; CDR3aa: CASSANSGNTIYF; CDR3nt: TGTGCCAGCAGCGCAAACTCTGGAAACACCATATATTTT
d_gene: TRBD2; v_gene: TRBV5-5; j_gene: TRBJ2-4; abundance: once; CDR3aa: CANSVLAGGANIQYF; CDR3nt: TGTGCCAACAGCGTTCTAGCGGGAGGCGCCAACATTCAGTACTTC
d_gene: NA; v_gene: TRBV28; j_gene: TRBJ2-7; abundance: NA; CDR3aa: CASSSPLGDRSYEQYF; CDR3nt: TGTGCCAGCAGTTCCCCTTTGGGGGACCGCTCCTACGAGCAGTACTTC
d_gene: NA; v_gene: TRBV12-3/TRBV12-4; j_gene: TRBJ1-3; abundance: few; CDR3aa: CASSFGSPSSGNTIYF; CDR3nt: TGTGCCAGCAGTTTCGGCAGCCCGAGCTCTGGAAACACCATATATTTT
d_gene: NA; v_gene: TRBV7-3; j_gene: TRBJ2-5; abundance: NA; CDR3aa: CASSPSLGGAQQETQYF; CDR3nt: TGTGCCAGCAGCCCCTCCCTGGGTGGGGCTCAGCAAGAGACCCAGTACTTC
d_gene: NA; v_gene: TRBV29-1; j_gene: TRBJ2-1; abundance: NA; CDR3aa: CSVVRRQSSYNEQFF; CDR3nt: TGCAGCGTTGTAAGGCGGCAGAGCTCCTACAATGAGCAGTTCTTC
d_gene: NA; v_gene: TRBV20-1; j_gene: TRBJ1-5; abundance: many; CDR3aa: CSARDPTSGNQPQHF; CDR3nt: TGCAGTGCTAGAGACCCAACCTCAGGGAACCAGCCCCAGCATTTT
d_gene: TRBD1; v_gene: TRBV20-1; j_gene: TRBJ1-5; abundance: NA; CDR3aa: CSATVTGGWSQPQHF; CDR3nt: TGCAGTGCCACCGTTACAGGGGGCTGGAGTCAGCCCCAGCATTTT
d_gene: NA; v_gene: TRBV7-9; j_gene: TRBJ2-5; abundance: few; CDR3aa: CASRGPGQETQYF; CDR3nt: TGTGCCAGCAGGGGGCCGGGGCAAGAGACCCAGTACTTC
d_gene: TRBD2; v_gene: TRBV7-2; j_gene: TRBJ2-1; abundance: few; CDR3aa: CASSLGLAGGYNEQFF; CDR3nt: TGTGCCAGCAGCCTAGGACTAGCGGGGGGATACAATGAGCAGTTCTTC
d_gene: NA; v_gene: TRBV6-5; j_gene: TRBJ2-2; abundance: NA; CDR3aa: CASEGENTGELFF; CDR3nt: TGTGCCAGCGAGGGGGAGAACACCGGGGAGCTGTTTTTT
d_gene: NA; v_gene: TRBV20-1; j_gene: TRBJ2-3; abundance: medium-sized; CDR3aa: CSASRDSTDTQYF; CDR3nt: TGCAGTGCTAGCCGGGACTCCACAGATACGCAGTATTTT
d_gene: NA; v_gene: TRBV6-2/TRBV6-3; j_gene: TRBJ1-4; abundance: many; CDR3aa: CASSFGLGEKLFF; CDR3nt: TGTGCCAGCAGCTTCGGGCTTGGAGAAAAACTGTTTTTT
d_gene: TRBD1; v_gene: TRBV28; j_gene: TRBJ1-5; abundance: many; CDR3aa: CASGEQGSNQPQHF; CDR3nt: TGTGCCAGCGGCGAACAGGGGAGCAATCAGCCCCAGCATTTT
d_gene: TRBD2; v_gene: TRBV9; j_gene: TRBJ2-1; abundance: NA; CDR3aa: CASSLRAGENNEQFF; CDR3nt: TGTGCCAGCAGCTTGAGGGCGGGAGAAAACAATGAGCAGTTCTTC